This TCR beta chain was identified in a study of T cell responses to AZD1222 COVID-19 vaccine. Overall study results and limits: Spike-spanning, vaccine-associated CD4 TCRs were dominant at 160-218 and 743-854. Among spike-specific TCRs, nearly half reportedly target unmutated variant regions. Repertoire collection took place solely once the T cell response had peaked.

Germline CDR1 is LGHNA and CDR2 is YNFKEQ. V lost 1 base and J 5 bases, leaving 12 bases between the germline ends. CDR3 length: 15 amino acids. Only a few counts were recorded for this clone. What it recognizes is unknown. Only in-frame clones appear in the TCRdb table, and some are missing; sequencing was by immunoSEQ multiplex PCR. The sample carries 75,000 to 90,000 clones, about nine tenths recorded once. The specimen comprised peripheral blood, sampled on day 0 of AZD1222 vaccination. The sequence was collected from an adult in good health. The rearrangement joins TRBV4-2 to TRBJ2-1; weak D call: TRBD1 (5 bases). CDR3 sequence reads: CASSQVWGSHNEQFF. The CDR3 nucleotides read TGTGCCAGCAGCCAAGTATGGGGCAGCCACAATGAGCAGTTCTTC.